These 21 T cell receptor beta chains originate from one sample sequenced in a study of cytomegalovirus exposure and HLA in healthy donors. A multiplex PCR was run with 60 Vbeta primers and 13 Jbeta primers. Profiled with immunoSEQ multiplex PCR; TCRdb holds only in-frame clones, not every one. The profile covers 150,000 or so clones, with more than 60% appearing a single time and 11% taken by the ten largest. The specimen sequenced was PBMCs. The receptors shown here come from a man younger than 30 in good health and CMV-seropositive.

J is TRBJ2-7 and V is TRBV28; no definite D call. This CDR3 is built from 10 residues. Trimming shortened V by 3 bases and J by 6 bases, and 3 bases separated the two germline ends. Germline assignment: CDR1 MDHEN and CDR2 SYDVKM. The CDR3 here is CASSLREQYF. DNA of the CDR3: TGTGCCAGCAGTTTGCGCGAGCAGTACTTC.

DNA for the CDR3: TGCGCCAGCAGCTTGGGGGCTCTGGGGAGCGGGAGAGGCGCAGATACGCAGTATTTT. Encoded protein: CASSLGALGSGRGADTQYF. The V and J genes are TRBV5-1 and TRBJ2-3, with 8 bases lining up with TRBD2. The germline CDR1 and CDR2 sequences are SGHRS and YFSETQ. The CDR3 covers 19 residues. The V segment lost 0 bases and the J segment 4 bases; nucleotides outside the gene matches: 16.

The sample holds one count of this clone. This chain joins TRBV5-8 and TRBJ1-1; D may be TRBD1 (6 bases). Germline V gene lookup returns CDR1 SGHTS and CDR2 YDEGEE. Trimming took 3 bases from V and 5 from J, leaving 11 bases between them. The CDR3 covers 13 residues. In DNA, the CDR3 is TGTGCCAGCAGCTCGGAGAGGGGGACTGAAGCTTTCTTT. Translation: CASSSERGTEAFF.

This clone was seen once. The chain couples TRBV27 to TRBJ2-7; tentatively, D is TRBD1 (6 bases). CDR1 MNHEY and CDR2 SMNVEV come from the germline V gene (reference sequence). The V gene lost 8 bases and the J gene lost 4 bases, with 15 bases spanning the gap. The CDR3 sequence is 13 residues long. CDR3 residues: CASAFQRGYEQYF. The CDR3 region has the DNA TGTGCCAGCGCTTTCCAAAGGGGGTACGAGCAGTACTTC.

The chain recombines TRBV27 with TRBJ1-4; D is uncertain. CDR1 MNHEY and CDR2 SMNVEV come from the germline V gene (reference sequence). The CDR3 covers 12 residues. V gave up 5 bases and J gave up 8 bases, with 9 bases separating them. Here the CDR3 reads CASSTNTEKLFF. The CDR3 bases are TGTGCCAGCAGTACTAACACGGAAAAACTGTTTTTT.

The table lists this clone with a count of one. The chain joins TRBV14 to TRBJ2-2; D is possibly TRBD2 (5 bases). The CDR3 sequence is 16 residues long. The germline V and J ends were trimmed by 0 bases and 7 bases, with 15 bases remaining between them. Germline CDR1 is SGHDN and CDR2 is FVKESK. For the CDR3, the DNA is TGTGCCAGCAGCCAAGACGTGGGAATAGACTACGGGGAGCTGTTTTTT. As protein: CASSQDVGIDYGELFF.

The chain employs TRBV14 and TRBJ2-1, with TRBD2 as a possible D gene (5 bases). This CDR3 is built from 16 residues. Germline lookup yields CDR1 SGHDN and CDR2 FVKESK. V lost 5 bases and J 4 bases, leaving 18 bases between the germline ends. The DNA for the CDR3 is TGTGCCAGCAGCAAATCGACGGTCGGACTTTACAATGAGCAGTTCTTC. This sequence encodes CASSKSTVGLYNEQFF.

The V call is TRBV6-1, the J call TRBJ1-5; the D gene is possibly TRBD1 (5 bases). Germline CDR1 and CDR2: MNHNS and SASEGT. There are 15 residues in the CDR3. V was clipped by 9 bases and J by 0 bases, with 15 bases between them. The CDR3 protein is CASQTDSYSNQPQHF. DNA for the CDR3: TGTGCCAGTCAAACCGACAGTTATAGCAATCAGCCCCAGCATTTT.

V usage is TRBV7-3 and J usage is TRBJ1-6; D is possibly TRBD1 (6 bases). The CDR3 runs 14 residues. CDR1 SGHTA and CDR2 FQGTGA come from the germline V gene. V lost 3 bases to trimming and J lost 7 bases, with 10 bases between them. CDR3 nucleotide sequence: TGTGCCAGCAGCTTGGGGGCAGGGAATTCACCCCTCCACTTT. Its protein product is CASSLGAGNSPLHF. Variable domain in full (rest from reference TRBV7-3 and TRBJ1-6): GAGVSQTPSNKVTEKGKYVELRCDPISGHTALYWYRQSLGQGPEFLIYFQGTGAADDSGLPNDRFFAVRPEGSVSTLKIQRTERGDSAVYLCASSLGAGNSPLHFGNGTRLTVT.

The J gene is TRBJ2-1, the V gene TRBV28; the D gene is possibly TRBD1 (5 bases). Germline loops: CDR1 MDHEN, CDR2 SYDVKM. V was shortened by 4 bases and J by 2 bases, with 18 bases between the two germline ends. The CDR3 is 17 residues long. The CDR3 nucleotides are TGTGCCAGCAGTTATAGCCGGGCGGACACACCCTACAATGAGCAGTTCTTC. Its protein is CASSYSRADTPYNEQFF.

This rearrangement joins TRBV28 to TRBJ2-7; TRBD2 aligns across 15 bases. V dropped 0 bases and J dropped 4; count of bases not matched to a gene: 7. Germline assignment: CDR1 MDHEN and CDR2 SYDVKM. CDR3 size: 18 residues. CDR3 nucleotides: TGTGCCAGCAGTTTATGGCGGACTAGCGGGAGGGCCAAGTACGAGCAGTACTTC. It translates to CASSLWRTSGRAKYEQYF. The complete variable domain, with remaining parts taken from reference TRBV28 and TRBJ2-7, reads DVKVTQSSRYLVKRTGEKVFLECVQDMDHENMFWYRQDPGLGLRLIYFSYDVKMKEKGDIPEGYSVSREKKERFSLILESASTNQTSMYLCASSLWRTSGRAKYEQYFGPGTRLTVT.

The chain carries TRBV13 and TRBJ1-1; D uncertain. Germline CDR1 is PRHDT and CDR2 is FYEKMQ (reference sequence). Trimming took 0 bases from V and 3 from J, leaving 11 bases between them. This CDR3 contains 15 residues. CDR3 nucleotide sequence: TGTGCCAGCAGCTTAGGCCATCGGGGAGACACTGAAGCTTTCTTT. It is translated as CASSLGHRGDTEAFF.

The chain has TRBV28 and TRBJ1-1; TRBD1 agrees at 10 bases. Germline V gene data show CDR1 as MDHEN and CDR2 as SYDVKM. The CDR3 runs 19 residues. V was pared by 4 bases and J by 0 bases, with 14 bases of the junction left unmatched. This CDR3 is CASSSVSGTGAQMNTEAFF. The CDR3 coding sequence is TGTGCCAGCAGTTCAGTCAGCGGGACAGGGGCCCAGATGAACACTGAAGCTTTCTTT.

This clone was observed a single time. Relative to the germline gene, one junction end is altered; a read error may explain this. The genes are TRBV7-7 and TRBJ2-1; 7 nucleotides agree with TRBD2. The CDR3 contains 13 residues. The germline CDR1 and CDR2 sequences are SSHAT and FNYEAQ (reference sequence). The CDR3 protein is CASSLDSAGEQFF. As DNA, the CDR3 is TGTGCTAGCAGCTTAGATTCAGCGGGAGAGCAGTTCTTC.

This clone has only a few counts. The rearrangement uses TRBV2 and TRBJ2-2; 8 bases are a match to TRBD1. V was pared by 8 bases and J by 5 bases, with 10 bases of the junction left unmatched. The CDR3 is made up of 15 amino acids. CDR1 and CDR2 (germline): SNHLY, FYNNEI. CDR3 sequence reads: CASGDGQGRTGELFF. As DNA, the CDR3 is TGTGCCAGCGGCGACGGACAGGGAAGGACCGGGGAGCTGTTTTTT.

This rearrangement joins TRBV10-1 to TRBJ1-5; 9 nucleotides match TRBD1. CDR3 length: 14 amino acids. Germline values: CDR1 WNHNN, CDR2 SYGVQD (reference sequence). The junction had 8 bases not matched to a gene; V was cut back by 10 bases and J by 4 bases. CDR3 nucleotide sequence: TGCGCCACCCGGGACAGGGAGAGGAATCAGCCCCAGCATTTT. Residues: CATRDRERNQPQHF.

The V and J genes are TRBV28 and TRBJ1-6; TRBD1 matches 11 bases. The V and J ends lost 9 bases and 7 bases, in that order; junction bases with no gene match: 5. The germline V gene has CDR1 MDHEN and CDR2 SYDVKM. CDR3 size: 14 residues. CDR3 protein: CASRTGGANSPLHF. In nucleotides, the CDR3 is TGTGCCAGTCGGACAGGGGGCGCGAATTCACCCCTCCACTTT.

The chain combines TRBV15 with TRBJ2-1, with D tentatively TRBD2 (6 bases). The CDR3 totals 16 residues. Germline loops: CDR1 LNHNV, CDR2 YYDKDF (reference sequence). With 3 bases removed from V and 8 bases from J, the gap between germline ends came to 20 bases. CDR3 sequence (DNA): TGTGCCACCAGCAGGGAGGCTTCCCGGGCGGGGTATGAGCAGTTCTTC. It codes for CATSREASRAGYEQFF.

In DNA, the CDR3 is TGTGCCAGTTCTTCTAAACTAGCGTCCCGAAAGGGTCAGTACTTC. Its protein is CASSSKLASRKGQYF. This chain uses TRBV28 with TRBJ2-7; 7 bases match TRBD2. With 9 bases clipped from V and 10 bases from J, the junction kept 21 bases outside the gene matches. Germline CDR1 MDHEN, CDR2 SYDVKM. CDR3 length equals 15 residues.

This rearrangement joins TRBV27 to TRBJ1-1; D unclear. The CDR3 sequence is 13 residues long. V lost 10 bases to trimming and J lost 1 base, with 13 bases between them. CDR1 and CDR2 (germline): MNHEY, SMNVEV (reference sequence). The CDR3 DNA reads as TGTGCCACCACGACGGGGAAGAACACTGAAGCTTTCTTT. Translated, it gives CATTTGKNTEAFF.

In this sample, this clone turned up a few times. The chain combines TRBV29-1 with TRBJ1-2; D remains unclear. This CDR3 has 16 amino acids. Deletions cut 1 base from V and 7 bases from J, with 22 bases between. The germline V gene encodes CDR1 SQVTM and CDR2 ANQGSEA. This CDR3 reads CSVEGGKAGEGGGYTF. The CDR3 DNA is TGCAGCGTTGAAGGAGGAAAGGCAGGAGAGGGTGGTGGCTACACCTTC.